This T cell receptor beta chain comes out of a study of blood T cell repertoires in COVID-19. Across the study: In each case, the material was cDNA or gDNA derived from T cells, B-cell-depleted T cells, or PBMCs.

Patients of the Seattle cohort, enrolled during active infection, were followed longitudinally. The length of the CDR3 is 16 residues. The germline V gene has CDR1 SGDLS and CDR2 YYNGEE. V lost 3 bases, J lost 6 bases, and 19 bases lay in between. Repertoires were generated with immunoSEQ multiplex PCR, while TCRdb's copy carries only in-frame clones and drops some. The sample shows hundreds of thousands of clones, 80% to 90% of them seen only once. Source material: peripheral blood. The chain couples TRBV9 to TRBJ2-1; weak D call: TRBD2 (6 bases). This receptor was identified in a young man with COVID-19, enrolled during active disease. The CDR3 coding sequence is TGTGCCAGCAGCGGCCCGGGGACTGCAGGATCCAATGAGCAGTTCTTC. This encodes CASSGPGTAGSNEQFF.